One sample yielded the 27 T cell receptor beta chains listed below, sequenced in a study of shared clonotypes between healthy human individuals. Terminally differentiated effector memory CD45RA+ cells were excluded from the naive CD8 cells, which were CD45RO-negative and positively selected for CCR7. Profiled with immunoSEQ multiplex PCR; TCRdb holds only in-frame clones, not every one. The table has approximately 2,000,000 clones, roughly 95% seen once. Sequencing used naive CD8+ T cells from PBMCs. The receptor set was obtained from a man aged 18 to 30 in good health. Some clones in this sample may be carry-over from other donors' samples.

The chain uses TRBV4-3 and TRBJ1-4; D gene unclear. Between the trimmed V and J ends, which lost 1 base and 2 bases, there was a span of 8 bases. The length of the CDR3 is 15 residues. Germline lookup yields CDR1 LGHNA and CDR2 YSLEER. The CDR3 reads CASSQGAGTNEKLFF. CDR3 nucleotides: TGCGCCAGCAGCCAAGGGGCTGGCACTAATGAAAAACTGTTTTTT.

In this sample, this clone turned up a few times. This sample includes further DNA sequences coding for the same CDR3. This rearrangement joins TRBV19 to TRBJ1-5; D remains unclear. V was pared by 1 base and J by 6 bases, with 4 bases between. The CDR3 contains 12 residues. Germline assignment: CDR1 LNHDA and CDR2 SQIVND (reference sequence). The CDR3: CASSIVGQPQHF. The CDR3 region has the DNA TGTGCCAGTAGTATAGTAGGTCAGCCCCAGCATTTT. Complete variable domain (other parts from reference TRBV19 and TRBJ1-5): DGGITQSPKYLFRKEGQNVTLSCEQNLNHDAMYWYRQDPGQGLRLIYYSQIVNDFQKGDIAEGYSVSREKKESFPLTVTSAQKNPTAFYLCASSIVGQPQHFGDGTRLSIL.

The chain uses TRBV5-1 and TRBJ2-1; TRBD2 aligns across 11 bases. The CDR3 loop spans 17 amino acids. Trimming took 4 bases from V and 2 from J; bases not matched to a gene: 8. Germline V gene lookup returns CDR1 SGHRS and CDR2 YFSETQ. The CDR3 protein is CASSATPLAGAYNEQFF. The CDR3 region has the DNA TGCGCCAGCAGCGCTACACCACTAGCGGGAGCCTACAATGAGCAGTTCTTC.

The chain is built from TRBV21-1 and TRBJ2-1; TRBD2 reflects the table's D call only, with no check against the DNA. TRBV21-1 is a documented pseudogene. This CDR3 contains 14 residues. The CDR3: CASSKEDRGEGQFF. Here the CDR3 DNA reads TGTGCCAGCAGCAAAGAGGACCGTGGCGAGGGGCAGTTCTTC.

V usage is TRBV7-8 and J usage is TRBJ2-1; TRBD2 aligns across 9 bases. Trimming took 5 bases from V and 7 from J; bases not matched to a gene: 12. Germline V gene lookup returns CDR1 SGHVS and CDR2 FQNEAQ. The CDR3 sequence is 16 residues long. The CDR3 DNA follows: TGTGCCAGCAGCCCCCTCGGGACTAGCCCCCTGAATGAGCAGTTCTTC. Its protein is CASSPLGTSPLNEQFF.

The chain joins TRBV7-8 to TRBJ2-7, with D perhaps TRBD1 (5 bases). Trimming stripped 5 bases from V and 2 bases from J, with 13 bases between. The V gene's germline CDR1 is SGHVS and CDR2 FQNEAQ. The CDR3 contains 14 residues. The DNA of the CDR3 is TGTGCCAGCAGCCGTAGGGGTTCTACCTACGAGCAGTACTTC. It translates to CASSRRGSTYEQYF. Full variable domain (rest looked up from reference TRBV7-8 and TRBJ2-7): GAGVSQSPRYKVAKRGQDVALRCDPISGHVSLFWYQQALGQGPEFLTYFQNEAQLDKSGLPSDRFFAERPEGSVSTLKIQRTQQEDSAVYLCASSRRGSTYEQYFGPGTRLTVT.

This clone has a handful of counts. This rearrangement joins TRBV7-9 to TRBJ1-3; D gene ambiguous. Germline V CDR1 and CDR2: SEHNR, FQNEAQ (reference sequence). The ends were cut back, 5 bases at V and 8 bases at J, with 25 bases in the middle. The CDR3 is made up of 17 amino acids. The CDR3 loop reads CASSGTPRVGSGDTIYF. Here the CDR3 DNA reads TGTGCCAGCAGCGGTACCCCCCGGGTCGGAAGCGGGGACACCATATATTTT.

This clone was seen only a few times. The chain links TRBV4-2 to TRBJ1-1; 7 nucleotides align to TRBD1. Germline V gene lookup returns CDR1 LGHNA and CDR2 YNFKEQ. The J segment lost 0 bases and the V segment lost 4 bases, leaving 8 bases of the junction unmatched. The CDR3 sequence is 16 residues long. CDR3 amino acids: CASSRPTGDLNTEAFF. Here the CDR3 DNA reads TGTGCCAGCAGCCGCCCAACAGGGGACCTGAACACTGAAGCTTTCTTT.

The CDR3 reads CASSLVGPGANGYTF. The CDR3 bases are TGTGCCAGCAGCTTAGTCGGTCCAGGGGCTAATGGCTACACCTTC. The genes are TRBV11-2 and TRBJ1-2; perhaps TRBD1 as D (6 bases). Germline lookup yields CDR1 SGHAT and CDR2 FQNNGV. The CDR3 sequence is 15 residues long. Trimming took 1 base from V and 6 from J, leaving 15 bases between them.

The V gene is TRBV18, the J gene TRBJ2-5; 9 bases are shared with TRBD1. With V trimmed by 3 bases and J by 5 bases, 7 bases remained unmatched. Looked up from germline, CDR1 is KGHSH and CDR2 is LQKENI. The CDR3 runs 15 residues. The CDR3 sequence: CASSPGQGNVETQYF. In DNA form, the CDR3 reads TGTGCCAGCTCACCTGGACAGGGGAACGTGGAGACCCAGTACTTC.

This clone showed up just once. The rearrangement joins TRBV2 to TRBJ1-5; 7 bases fit TRBD1. Germline V CDR1 and CDR2: SNHLY, FYNNEI. The CDR3 is 17 amino acids. After removal of 3 bases from V and 2 bases from J, the junction contained 10 bases not matched to a gene. CDR3 amino acids: CASSDDGTVAGNQPQHF. For the CDR3, the DNA is TGTGCCAGCAGTGACGACGGGACAGTAGCCGGCAATCAGCCCCAGCATTTT.

The chain joins TRBV7-9 to TRBJ1-1, with TRBD1 as a possible D gene (5 bases). The CDR3 extends over 13 amino acids. Germline V gives CDR1 SEHNR, CDR2 FQNEAQ (reference sequence). Trimming left V 8 bases short and J 3 bases short, with 13 bases between. The CDR3, as DNA: TGTGCCAGCGTGGGGGTTTGGGACACTGAAGCTTTCTTT. Encoded protein: CASVGVWDTEAFF. Full variable domain (rest looked up from reference TRBV7-9 and TRBJ1-1): DTGVSQNPRHKITKRGQNVTFRCDPISEHNRLYWYRQTLGQGPEFLTYFQNEAQLEKSRLLSDRFSAERPKGSFSTLEIQRTEQGDSAMYLCASVGVWDTEAFFGQGTRLTVV.

The V gene is TRBV28, the J gene TRBJ2-5; TRBD1 matches 7 bases. This CDR3 spans 16 amino acids. J gave up 1 base and V 4 bases, and 9 bases lay outside the gene matches. Per germline, CDR1 MDHEN and CDR2 SYDVKM. CDR3 coding DNA: TGTGCCAGCAGTTCCCCCGACAGGGCCCCCCAAGAGACCCAGTACTTC. Its protein is CASSSPDRAPQETQYF.

The CDR3 nucleotides read TGTGCCAGCAGCGTATCTAGTCCCTACAATGAGCAGTTCTTC. This translates into CASSVSSPYNEQFF. V usage is TRBV9 and J usage is TRBJ2-1, with D uncertain. Per the germline V gene, CDR1 is SGDLS and CDR2 is YYNGEE. The CDR3 sequence is 14 residues long. V was shortened by 1 base and J by 2 bases, with 7 bases between the two germline ends.

This chain joins TRBV9 and TRBJ2-3, with D possibly being TRBD2 (5 bases). Germline CDR1 SGDLS, CDR2 YYNGEE. Between the trimmed V and J ends, which lost 0 bases and 8 bases, there was a span of 16 bases. The length of the CDR3 is 15 residues. The CDR3 nucleotides read TGTGCCAGCAGCGTAGGAGGGCCCGCCGCAGGTACGCAGTATTTT. This sequence encodes CASSVGGPAAGTQYF.

Worth noting for this clone: Other DNA variants within this sample encode the same CDR3. The chain recombines TRBV9 with TRBJ2-1; D is unclear. V lost 0 bases and J 8 bases, leaving 3 bases between the germline ends. Per germline, CDR1 SGDLS and CDR2 YYNGEE. The CDR3 spans 11 residues. The CDR3 DNA reads as TGTGCCAGCAGCGTAGCTGATGAGCAGTTCTTC. Protein: CASSVADEQFF.

This CDR3 is CASSPGTAINNEQFF. DNA for the CDR3: TGCGCCAGCAGTCCCGGGACAGCCATAAATAATGAGCAGTTCTTC. V usage is TRBV4-3 and J usage is TRBJ2-1; 7 nucleotides agree with TRBD1. CDR3 length equals 15 residues. Germline CDR1 is LGHNA and CDR2 is YSLEER. With 6 bases clipped from V and 7 bases from J, the junction kept 12 bases outside the gene matches.

This chain connects TRBV9 to TRBJ1-1; no clear D gene. Trimming left V 4 bases short and J 1 base short, with 11 bases between. Germline loops: CDR1 SGDLS, CDR2 YYNGEE. CDR3 length equals 14 residues. For the CDR3, the DNA is TGTGCCAGCAGCCTACAGTGGGAGAACACTGAAGCTTTCTTT. It codes for CASSLQWENTEAFF.

J is TRBJ2-1 and V is TRBV27; D ambiguous. V was shortened by 0 bases and J by 6 bases, with 6 bases between the two germline ends. This CDR3 has 13 amino acids. Per the germline V gene, CDR1 is MNHEY and CDR2 is SMNVEV (reference sequence). The CDR3 loop reads CASSLSATNEQFF. CDR3 nucleotide sequence: TGTGCCAGCAGTTTATCAGCCACCAATGAGCAGTTCTTC.

CDR3 DNA sequence: TGTGCCAGCAGCTTAGTCAAGGAGAGGGAGTTAGGCCCAGATACGCAGTATTTT. Protein product: CASSLVKERELGPDTQYF. V gene TRBV7-6 combines with J gene TRBJ2-3; D possibly corresponds to TRBD2 (5 bases). V was clipped by 1 base and J by 4 bases, with 21 bases between them. This CDR3 contains 18 residues. In germline, CDR1 is SGHVS, CDR2 FNYEAQ.

The sample holds a few counts of this clone. CDR3 in amino acids: CASSYPRGENTGELFF. The DNA of the CDR3 is TGTGCCAGCAGCTATCCCCGGGGGGAGAACACCGGGGAGCTGTTTTTT. The rearrangement links TRBV7-9 to TRBJ2-2; 7 nucleotides align to TRBD2. Germline-derived CDR1 and CDR2 are SEHNR and FQNEAQ (reference sequence). After removal of 4 bases from V and 1 base from J, the junction contained 6 bases not matched to a gene. This CDR3 region has 16 residues.

In this sample, this clone turned up a few times. The junction differs from germline at one of its ends, possibly a read error. This chain links TRBV4-1 with TRBJ2-5; 11 positions agree with TRBD2. This CDR3 spans 12 amino acids. Germline values: CDR1 MGHRA, CDR2 YSYEKL. Written as DNA, the CDR3 is TGCGCCAGCAGCGGGATAGCGGGAGGGCTTGACTTC. As protein: CASSGIAGGLDF.

Worth noting for this clone: Other DNA sequences in this specimen translate into the identical CDR3. The chain couples TRBV9 to TRBJ2-7, with D possibly called TRBD1 or TRBD2 (5 bases each). Germline lookup yields CDR1 SGDLS and CDR2 YYNGEE. V lost 0 bases and J lost 3, with 13 bases in between. The CDR3 has 15 amino acids. CDR3 residues: CASSVGGTGGYEQYF. The CDR3 DNA reads as TGTGCCAGCAGCGTAGGAGGGACGGGCGGCTACGAGCAGTACTTC.

CDR3 residues: CASRGSASYGYTF. CDR3 nucleotides: TGTGCCAGCAGAGGGAGCGCATCGTATGGCTACACCTTC. The chain uses TRBV27 and TRBJ1-2; D is unclear. Germline V gene data show CDR1 as MNHEY and CDR2 as SMNVEV (reference sequence). Trimming left V 6 bases short and J 5 bases short, with 13 bases between. This CDR3 contains 13 residues.

This clone has a single count. The same CDR3 can be traced to other DNA sequences in this sample. The J gene is TRBJ2-2, the V gene TRBV29-1; 7 positions agree with TRBD1. Trimming removed 6 bases from V and 4 bases from J; junction bases left unmatched: 2. This CDR3 has 12 amino acids. Looked up from germline, CDR1 is SQVTM and CDR2 is ANQGSEA. In DNA form, the CDR3 reads TGCAGCGTAAGGGGGCCCACCGGGGAGCTGTTTTTT. The encoded protein is CSVRGPTGELFF.

The rearrangement joins TRBV19 to TRBJ2-3; 7 bases fit TRBD1. V gave up 4 bases and J gave up 1 base; unmatched junction bases: 8. Germline CDR1 LNHDA, CDR2 SQIVND (reference sequence). The CDR3 has 16 residues. The CDR3 sequence: CASSTLRDRGTDTQYF. As DNA, the CDR3 is TGTGCCAGTAGTACACTCCGGGACAGAGGCACAGATACGCAGTATTTT.

The gene calls are TRBV7-9 and TRBJ2-7, with D uncertain. This CDR3 region has 13 residues. V lost 1 base to trimming and J lost 3 bases, with 7 bases between them. Germline-derived CDR1 and CDR2 are SEHNR and FQNEAQ (reference sequence). The CDR3 spells CASSLVSDYEQYF. As DNA, the CDR3 is TGTGCCAGCAGCTTAGTCTCTGACTACGAGCAGTACTTC.